This entry lists 15 T cell receptor beta chains sequenced from one sample in a study of blood T cell repertoires in COVID-19. The method was immunoSEQ multiplex PCR; TCRdb's version includes in-frame clones alone and lacks a portion of them. Of fewer than 250,000 clones listed, about nine tenths were seen once; the top ten hold roughly 0.7%. The sample was peripheral blood. These receptors all come from a middle-aged man with acute or convalescent COVID-19.

The rearrangement uses TRBV9 and TRBJ2-1, with D perhaps TRBD2 (5 bases). This CDR3 is built from 14 residues. The germline CDR1 and CDR2 sequences are SGDLS and YYNGEE. V lost 0 bases, J lost 8 bases, and 12 bases lay in between. The CDR3 reads CASSVEGLGDEQFF. CDR3 DNA: TGTGCCAGCAGCGTAGAAGGGCTCGGGGATGAGCAGTTCTTC.

The chain couples TRBV18 to TRBJ2-5; no definite D call. Germline CDR1 is KGHSH and CDR2 is LQKENI. The CDR3 runs 12 residues. The V and J ends lost 4 bases and 1 base respectively, with 4 bases between them. As DNA, the CDR3 is TGTGCCAGCTCACTGGCCCAAGAGACCCAGTACTTC. It translates to CASSLAQETQYF.

This clone was recorded a few times. CDR3 in DNA: TGTGCCAGCAGTGTCGAGCGGGGGGACTCCTACGAGCAGTACTTC. Translating it yields CASSVERGDSYEQYF. The J gene is TRBJ2-7, the V gene TRBV2, with TRBD2 identical over 9 bases. This CDR3 is built from 15 residues. Germline CDR1 reads SNHLY; CDR2 reads FYNNEI. Unmatched junction bases numbered 4, after V lost 4 bases and J lost 0 bases.

This chain connects TRBV7-2 to TRBJ1-2; 11 bases agree with TRBD1. V gave up 7 bases and J gave up 8 bases; unmatched junction bases: 12. The CDR3 contains 15 residues. From germline, CDR1 is SGHTA and CDR2 FQGNSA. Here the CDR3 DNA reads TGTGCCAGCAACCAAGGCGGACAGGGGGCGACGGGCTACACCTTC. Its translation: CASNQGGQGATGYTF.

This chain links TRBV30 with TRBJ2-5; 9 nucleotides agree with TRBD2. In germline, CDR1 is GTSNPN, CDR2 SVGIG (reference sequence). The CDR3 is made up of 15 amino acids. The V gene end was trimmed by 4 bases and the J gene end by 5 bases; junction bases not matched to a gene: 11. The CDR3 DNA reads as TGTGCCTGGACCCGGACCGGGACTAGCTGGGAGACCCAGTACTTC. As protein: CAWTRTGTSWETQYF.

This rearrangement joins TRBV5-4 to TRBJ1-2; TRBD1 matches 9 bases. V trimming: 4 bases; J trimming: 8 bases; junction bases outside the gene matches: 15. The CDR3 sequence is 16 residues long. Germline-derived CDR1 and CDR2 are SGHNT and YYREEE (reference sequence). CDR3 in amino acids: CASSISVSGQGGGYTF. The CDR3 nucleotides are TGTGCCAGCAGCATCTCCGTTTCGGGACAGGGTGGCGGCTACACCTTC.

This clone was detected a few times. The chain uses TRBV7-6 and TRBJ2-1, with D unclear. Germline loops: CDR1 SGHVS, CDR2 FNYEAQ. This CDR3 has 12 residues. Trimming left V 4 bases short and J 3 bases short, with 4 bases between. CDR3 DNA sequence: TGTGCCAGCAGCTCCAACTACAATGAGCAGTTCTTC. Encoded protein: CASSSNYNEQFF.

Comment on this clone: This sample also contains other DNA sequences that code for the same CDR3. This sequence joins TRBV19 and TRBJ1-5, with D hard to call. The length of the CDR3 is 13 residues. Trimming shortened V by 5 bases and J by 4 bases, and 9 bases separated the two germline ends. Germline lookup yields CDR1 LNHDA and CDR2 SQIVND (reference sequence). The CDR3 sequence: CASSPGRNQPQHF. CDR3 nucleotide sequence: TGTGCCAGTAGTCCAGGTCGGAATCAGCCCCAGCATTTT.

This chain uses TRBV7-9 with TRBJ1-5, with 9 positions matching TRBD1. The CDR3 consists of 15 residues. Germline CDR1 is SEHNR and CDR2 is FQNEAQ (reference sequence). Germline trimming cut 5 bases from V and 7 bases from J; bases unmatched to any gene: 9. The CDR3 here is CASSLGTGRGQPQHF. CDR3 DNA: TGTGCCAGCAGCCTCGGGACAGGGCGAGGGCAGCCCCAGCATTTT.

V is TRBV6-5 and J is TRBJ1-1; the D is unclear. Germline CDR1 is MNHEY and CDR2 is SVGAGI. V was trimmed by 0 bases and J by 1 base, leaving 9 bases between them. The CDR3 loop spans 15 amino acids. CDR3 coding DNA: TGTGCCAGCAGTTACTCGATTTACTCGAACACTGAAGCTTTCTTT. Protein sequence: CASSYSIYSNTEAFF.

The chain joins TRBV13 to TRBJ2-1; possibly TRBD1 for D (5 bases). V was pared by 8 bases and J by 0 bases, with 20 bases between. Per germline, CDR1 PRHDT and CDR2 FYEKMQ (reference sequence). This CDR3 is built from 17 residues. The CDR3 reads CASGARRAASSYNEQFF. In DNA, the CDR3 is TGTGCCAGCGGGGCCCGCCGGGCGGCCAGCTCCTACAATGAGCAGTTCTTC.

The V and J genes are TRBV7-6 and TRBJ1-5; tentatively, D is TRBD1 (6 bases). The CDR3 is made up of 15 amino acids. The V end was cut by 1 base, the J end by 6 bases, with 13 bases between. Germline CDR1 is SGHVS and CDR2 is FNYEAQ. CDR3 nucleotide sequence: TGTGCCAGCAGCTTAGAACAGGGTTTCAGTCAGCCCCAGCATTTT. This sequence encodes CASSLEQGFSQPQHF.

This chain links TRBV6-1 with TRBJ1-5; D possibly corresponds to TRBD1 (5 bases). The V end lost 2 bases, the J end lost 7 bases, and 15 bases lay between the germline ends. The CDR3 spans 15 residues. Per the germline V gene, CDR1 is MNHNS and CDR2 is SASEGT. CDR3 region: CASSEYRTNDQPQHF. As DNA, the CDR3 is TGTGCCAGCAGTGAATATCGGACAAATGACCAGCCCCAGCATTTT.

The J gene is TRBJ2-7, the V gene TRBV7-9; maybe TRBD1 (5 bases). The V gene's germline CDR1 is SEHNR and CDR2 FQNEAQ (reference sequence). The V end was cut by 0 bases, the J end by 7 bases, with 13 bases between. CDR3 length equals 14 residues. The CDR3 spells CASSLARQGEEQYF. The CDR3 DNA sequence: TGTGCCAGCAGCTTAGCGCGGCAGGGCGAGGAGCAGTACTTC.

This chain joins TRBV11-2 and TRBJ1-6; 10 bases match TRBD1. Germline V gene lookup returns CDR1 SGHAT and CDR2 FQNNGV. Trimming took 5 bases from V and 7 from J; bases not matched to a gene: 14. The CDR3 is 18 amino acids. The CDR3 sequence is CASSGETGGSNWNSPLHF. The CDR3, as DNA: TGTGCCAGCAGCGGTGAGACAGGGGGCTCTAATTGGAATTCACCCCTCCACTTT.